This T cell receptor beta chain was retrieved from a study of cytomegalovirus exposure and HLA in healthy donors. Study-wide points: In a later analysis, compared with equally common non-associated chains, HLA-associated beta chains were more expanded. Previous analysis showed most TCR beta V segments were productive about 90% or about 30% of the time.

Remarks on this clone: No antigen is known for it.

PCR used 60 Vbeta primers and 13 Jbeta primers. Measured with immunoSEQ multiplex PCR; TCRdb has only the in-frame clones, and not every one. Of about 110,000 clones listed, approximately 70% were seen once; the top ten hold over 3.5%. J lost 2 bases, V lost 3 bases, and 3 bases had no gene match. The germline V gene has CDR1 SGHNT and CDR2 YENEEA. CDR3 length equals 15 residues. The chain couples TRBV11-3 to TRBJ2-3, with 9 bases aligning to TRBD2. The source is a man aged 30 to 45 in good health and CMV-seropositive. The sequencing sample was made of PBMCs. The CDR3 bases are TGTGCCAGCAGCTTGCTAGCGGGGAACACAGATACGCAGTATTTT. This codes for CASSLLAGNTDTQYF.